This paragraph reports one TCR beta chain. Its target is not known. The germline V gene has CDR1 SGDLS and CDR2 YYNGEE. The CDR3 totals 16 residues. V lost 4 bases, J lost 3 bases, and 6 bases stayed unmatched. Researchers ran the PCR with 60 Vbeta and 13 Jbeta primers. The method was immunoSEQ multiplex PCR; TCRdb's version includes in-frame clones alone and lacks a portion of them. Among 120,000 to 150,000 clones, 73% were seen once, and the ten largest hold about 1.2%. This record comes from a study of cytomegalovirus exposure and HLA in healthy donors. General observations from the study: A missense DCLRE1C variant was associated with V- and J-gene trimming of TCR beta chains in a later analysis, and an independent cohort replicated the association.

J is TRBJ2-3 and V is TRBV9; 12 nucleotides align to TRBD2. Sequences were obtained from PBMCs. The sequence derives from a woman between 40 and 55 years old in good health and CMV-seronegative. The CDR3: CASSPASGGETDTQYF. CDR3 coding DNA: TGTGCCAGCAGCCCGGCTAGCGGGGGGGAAACAGATACGCAGTATTTT.